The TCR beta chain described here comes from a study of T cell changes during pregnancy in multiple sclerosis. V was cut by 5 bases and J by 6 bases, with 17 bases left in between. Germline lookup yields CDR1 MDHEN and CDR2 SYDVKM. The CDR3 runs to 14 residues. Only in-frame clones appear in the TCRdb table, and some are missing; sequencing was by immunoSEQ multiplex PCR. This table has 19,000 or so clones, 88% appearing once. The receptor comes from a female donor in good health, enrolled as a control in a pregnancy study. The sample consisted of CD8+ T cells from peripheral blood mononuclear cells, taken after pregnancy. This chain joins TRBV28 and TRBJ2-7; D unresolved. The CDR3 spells CASSLKSFPGEQYF. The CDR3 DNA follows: TGTGCCAGCAGTCTAAAGTCCTTTCCGGGCGAGCAGTACTTC.